This T cell receptor beta chain was found in a study of response to subunit inactivated influenza vaccine. Overall study findings and caveats: Few new T cells, the authors suggested, are recruited by each seasonal influenza vaccination.

In TCRdb, the RT-PCR reads were re-called with MiXCR into one record per CDR3 protein. The data contain about 650,000 distinct CDR3 sequences, 15% to 18% of them singletons. Trimming left V 6 bases short and J 0 bases short, with 9 bases between. Germline V gene data show CDR1 as MNHEY and CDR2 as SMNVEV (reference sequence). CDR3 length: 15 amino acids. This clonotype was counted between two and nine times. The antigen is unknown. The sequence was collected from a man aged 45-65 years who received an inactivated influenza vaccine. The V and J genes are TRBV27 and TRBJ1-6, with unresolved D. Specimen: PBMCs from blood, collected roughly 12 days after vaccination. The CDR3 is CASRVSSSYNSPLHF. The CDR3 nucleotides read TGTGCCAGCAGAGTCAGCAGCTCCTATAATTCACCCCTCCACTTT.